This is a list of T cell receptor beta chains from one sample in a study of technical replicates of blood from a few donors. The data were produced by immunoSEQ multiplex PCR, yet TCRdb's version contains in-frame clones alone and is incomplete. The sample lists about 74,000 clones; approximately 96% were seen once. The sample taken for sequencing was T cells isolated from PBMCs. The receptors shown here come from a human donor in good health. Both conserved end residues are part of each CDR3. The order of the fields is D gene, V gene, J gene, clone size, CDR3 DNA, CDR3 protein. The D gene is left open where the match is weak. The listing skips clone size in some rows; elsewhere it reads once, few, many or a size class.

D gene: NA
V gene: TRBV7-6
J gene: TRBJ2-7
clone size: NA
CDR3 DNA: TGTGCCAGCAGCCTCCCTAGCGCCTCCTACGAGCAGTACTTC
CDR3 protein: CASSLPSASYEQYF

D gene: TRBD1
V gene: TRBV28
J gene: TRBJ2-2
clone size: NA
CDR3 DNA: TGTGCCAGCAGAGACAGGGGGGACACCGGGGAGCTGTTTTTT
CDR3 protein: CASRDRGDTGELFF

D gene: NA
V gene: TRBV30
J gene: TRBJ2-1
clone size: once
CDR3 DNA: TGTGCCTGGAGTCCTAGTCTATTGGATGAGCAGTTCTTC
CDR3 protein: CAWSPSLLDEQFF

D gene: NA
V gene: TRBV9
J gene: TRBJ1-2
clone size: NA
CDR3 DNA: TGTGCCAGCAGCGTAGGGCTCTTTTCGGACAGCTACTATGGCTACACCTTC
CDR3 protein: CASSVGLFSDSYYGYTF

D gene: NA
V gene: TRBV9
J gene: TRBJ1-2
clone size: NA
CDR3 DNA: TGTGCCAGCAGCGTCGAGGGTCGAGACTATGGCTACACCTTC
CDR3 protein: CASSVEGRDYGYTF

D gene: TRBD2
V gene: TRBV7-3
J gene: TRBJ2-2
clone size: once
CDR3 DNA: TGTGCCAGCAGCTTCCAACCTGGGACCGGGGGGACCGGGGAGCTGTTTTTT
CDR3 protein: CASSFQPGTGGTGELFF

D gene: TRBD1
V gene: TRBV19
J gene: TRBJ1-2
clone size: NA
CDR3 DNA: TGTGCCAGTACGGACAGGGCTGGCTATGGCTACACCTTC
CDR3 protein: CASTDRAGYGYTF

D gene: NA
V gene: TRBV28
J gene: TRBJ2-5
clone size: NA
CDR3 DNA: TGTGCCAGCAGTTTAACAGCGACCCAGTACTTC
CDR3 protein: CASSLTATQYF

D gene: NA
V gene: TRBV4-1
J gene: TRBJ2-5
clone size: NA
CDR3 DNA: TGCGCCAGCAGCCCTCCGAGCGGGCCTGAGAAAGAGACCCAGTACTTC
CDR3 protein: CASSPPSGPEKETQYF

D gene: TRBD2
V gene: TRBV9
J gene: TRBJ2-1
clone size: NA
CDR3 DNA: TGTGCCAGCAGCTTGGGGACTAGCGGGATATCATACTCCTACAATGAGCAGTTCTTC
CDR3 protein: CASSLGTSGISYSYNEQFF

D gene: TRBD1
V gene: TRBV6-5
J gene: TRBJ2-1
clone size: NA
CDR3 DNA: TGTGCCAGCAGTTACATGGGACAGGGGCTCGATGAGCAGTTCTTC
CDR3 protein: CASSYMGQGLDEQFF

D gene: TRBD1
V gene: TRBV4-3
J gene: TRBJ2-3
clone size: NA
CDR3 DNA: TGCGCCAGCAGCCAAGAGCGGGACAGGAGAACAGATACGCAGTATTTT
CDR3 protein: CASSQERDRRTDTQYF

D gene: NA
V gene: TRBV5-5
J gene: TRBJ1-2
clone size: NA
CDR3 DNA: TGTGCCAGCAGCTTGGTTACAGGTCCTGGCTACACCTTC
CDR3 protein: CASSLVTGPGYTF

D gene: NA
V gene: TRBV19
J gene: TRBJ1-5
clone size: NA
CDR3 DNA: TGTGCCAGTAAACAGCCCAGCAATCAGCCCCAGCATTTT
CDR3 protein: CASKQPSNQPQHF

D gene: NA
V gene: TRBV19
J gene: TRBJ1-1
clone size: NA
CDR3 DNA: TGTGCCAGTAGCCAGGCGGGGGCTGGGACTGAAGCTTTCTTT
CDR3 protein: CASSQAGAGTEAFF

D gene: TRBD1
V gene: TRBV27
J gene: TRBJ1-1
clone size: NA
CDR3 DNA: TGTGCCAGCAGTTTATACAGGGGGCCGAACACTGAAGCTTTCTTT
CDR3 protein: CASSLYRGPNTEAFF

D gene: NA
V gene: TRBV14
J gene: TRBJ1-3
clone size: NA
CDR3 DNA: TGTGCCAGCAGCCACTCAGGGTTGACCGGAAACACCATATATTTT
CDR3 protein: CASSHSGLTGNTIYF

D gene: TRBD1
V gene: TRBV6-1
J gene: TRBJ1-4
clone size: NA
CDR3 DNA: TGTGCCAGCAGTGGTTTACAGGGGGCTAATGAAAAACTGTTTTTT
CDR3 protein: CASSGLQGANEKLFF

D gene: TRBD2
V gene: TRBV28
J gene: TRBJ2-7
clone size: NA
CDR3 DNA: TGTGCCAGCAGTCACAGGACTAGCAACGAGCAGTACTTC
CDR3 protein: CASSHRTSNEQYF

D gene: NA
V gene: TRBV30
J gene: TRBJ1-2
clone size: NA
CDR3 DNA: TGTGCCTGGAGTCCCAGGGGCTATGGCTACACCTTC
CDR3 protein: CAWSPRGYGYTF

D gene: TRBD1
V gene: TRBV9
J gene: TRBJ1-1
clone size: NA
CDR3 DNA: TGTGCCAGCAGCTTGGGACAGGGCACTGAAGCTTTCTTT
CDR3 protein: CASSLGQGTEAFF

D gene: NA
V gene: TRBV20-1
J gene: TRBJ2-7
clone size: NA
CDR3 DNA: TGCAGTGCCCCGCGGGGCTCCAAGCAGTACTTC
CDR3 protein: CSAPRGSKQYF

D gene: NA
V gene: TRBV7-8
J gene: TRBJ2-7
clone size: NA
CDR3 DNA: TGTGCCAGCAAAAGGAGGGACGAGCAGTACTTC
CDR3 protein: CASKRRDEQYF

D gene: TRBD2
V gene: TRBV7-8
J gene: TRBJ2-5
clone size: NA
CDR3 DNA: TGTGCCAGCAGCTGGGGACTATTGGAGACCCAGTACTTC
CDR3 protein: CASSWGLLETQYF

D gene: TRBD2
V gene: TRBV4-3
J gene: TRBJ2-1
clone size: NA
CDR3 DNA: TGCGCCAGCAGCCAAGATGTTGGGACTAGCGGGAAGTTCAATGAGCAGTTCTTC
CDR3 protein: CASSQDVGTSGKFNEQFF

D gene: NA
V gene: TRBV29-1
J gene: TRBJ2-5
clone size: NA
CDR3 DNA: TGCAGCGTCTCCTCCGGGAATGGAGCCCAGTACTTC
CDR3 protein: CSVSSGNGAQYF

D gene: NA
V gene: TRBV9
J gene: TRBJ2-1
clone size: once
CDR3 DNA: TGTGCCACTAACACTAGAGGTAGCAATGAGCAGTTCTTC
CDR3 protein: CATNTRGSNEQFF

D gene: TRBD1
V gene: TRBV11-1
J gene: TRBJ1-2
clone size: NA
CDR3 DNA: TGTGCCAGCAGCTTTAGGCCGGGACAGGGGGATGGCTACACCTTC
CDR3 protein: CASSFRPGQGDGYTF

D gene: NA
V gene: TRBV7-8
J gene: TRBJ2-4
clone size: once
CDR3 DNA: TGTGCCAGCAGCTATAAAATCGGACTAGCCAAAAACATTCAGTACTTC
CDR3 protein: CASSYKIGLAKNIQYF

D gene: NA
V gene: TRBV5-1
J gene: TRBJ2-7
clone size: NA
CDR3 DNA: TGCGCCAGCAGCTTGTGGCCACAGGGTTACGAGCAGTACTTC
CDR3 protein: CASSLWPQGYEQYF

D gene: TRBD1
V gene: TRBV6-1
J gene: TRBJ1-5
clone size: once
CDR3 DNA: TGTGCCAGCAGTCTACAGGGGGCCAATCAGCCCCAGCATTTT
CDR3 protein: CASSLQGANQPQHF

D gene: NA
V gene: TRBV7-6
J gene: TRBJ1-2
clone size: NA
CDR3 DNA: TGTGCCAGCAGCTTATATGGAGTCCGGGACACGGATGGCTACACCTTC
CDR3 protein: CASSLYGVRDTDGYTF

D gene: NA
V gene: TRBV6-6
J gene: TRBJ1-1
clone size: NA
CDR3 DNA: TGTGCCAGCAGTTACGATGGGGGGGCCACTGAAGCTTTCTTT
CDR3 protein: CASSYDGGATEAFF

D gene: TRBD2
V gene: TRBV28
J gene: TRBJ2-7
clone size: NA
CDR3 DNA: TGTGCCAGCAGTTTAGTGGGAGGGCCTCTCAACGAGCAGTACTTC
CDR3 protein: CASSLVGGPLNEQYF

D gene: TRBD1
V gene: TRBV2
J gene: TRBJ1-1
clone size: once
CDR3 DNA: TGTGCCAGCAGCGAACAAAGGGGGCACACTGAAGCTTTCTTT
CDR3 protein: CASSEQRGHTEAFF

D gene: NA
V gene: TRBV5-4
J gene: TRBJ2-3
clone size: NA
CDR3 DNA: TGTGCCAGCAGCTGGGGGGACAGCACAGATACGCAGTATTTT
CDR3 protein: CASSWGDSTDTQYF

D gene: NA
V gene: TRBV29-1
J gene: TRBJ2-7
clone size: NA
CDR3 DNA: TGCAGCGTTGAAGTAGTGGCAGGGTCCGAGCAGTACTTC
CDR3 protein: CSVEVVAGSEQYF

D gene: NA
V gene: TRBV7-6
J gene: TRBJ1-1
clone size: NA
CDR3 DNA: TGTGCCAGCAGCCTAAGAAGCCCTTCCACTGAAGCTTTCTTT
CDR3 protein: CASSLRSPSTEAFF

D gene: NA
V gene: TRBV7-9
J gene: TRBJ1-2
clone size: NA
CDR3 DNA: TGTGCCAGCAGCTTTAACAGTAACTATGGCTACACCTTC
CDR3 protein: CASSFNSNYGYTF

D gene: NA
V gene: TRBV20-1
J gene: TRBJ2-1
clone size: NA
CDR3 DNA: TGCAGTGCCCCCAGGGGCAATGAGCAGTTCTTC
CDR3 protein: CSAPRGNEQFF

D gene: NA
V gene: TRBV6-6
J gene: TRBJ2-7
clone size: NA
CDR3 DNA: TGTGCCAGCAGTTACCTTGGTGGAGGTAACGAGCAGTACTTC
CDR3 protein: CASSYLGGGNEQYF